Here is one TCR beta chain with its context. The CDR3 extends over 13 amino acids. Germline lookup yields CDR1 MDHEN and CDR2 SYDVKM. The source of the sample is a study of blood T cell repertoires in COVID-19. Sequenced by immunoSEQ multiplex PCR; TCRdb stores in-frame clones only, minus some. The table has under 70,000 clones, approximately 90% seen once. This TCR was recovered from an older woman with active or convalescent COVID-19. Sequencing was performed on peripheral blood. The genes are TRBV28 and TRBJ1-5, with TRBD1 matching over 10 bases. CDR3 loop: CAMGQGTDQPQHF. The CDR3 DNA follows: TGTGCGATGGGACAGGGGACGGATCAGCCCCAGCATTTT.